Listed below are T cell receptor beta chains from one sample, sequenced in a study of Ad26.COV2.S vaccination and SARS-CoV-2 variants. Assay used: immunoSEQ multiplex PCR; TCRdb lists only in-frame clones, some missing. The repertoire has about 350,000 clones, 92% of them found once; the top ten carry roughly 3.9%. The sample here was peripheral blood, taken after recovery from COVID-19. These receptors all come from a human donor who had recovered from COVID-19. Both conserved end residues are part of each CDR3. A D gene is named only where the DNA matches it firmly. For some rows the clone size is stated as once, few or many, or as a class when expanded; others skip it.

TGTGCCAGCTCACCACCGTATCGAGAGTTGGAAAAACTGTTTTTT CASSPPYRELEKLFF - - TRBJ1-4 TRBV18
TGTGCCAGTAGTATTGTGGCGTCGGGCAGATCCACAGATACGCAGTATTTT CASSIVASGRSTDTQYF - - TRBJ2-3 TRBV19
TGTGCCAGCAGCTTAGTCGGGGAGGAGTCCCGGTTTTTT CASSLVGEESRFF - - TRBJ1-3 TRBV7-2
TGTGCCAGCAGCCCCAGGGTGGCCATGAACACTGAAGCTTTCTTT CASSPRVAMNTEAFF - - TRBJ1-1 TRBV3-1/TRBV3-2
TGTGCCAGCAGTTACAGAGGGACCATCTACGAGCAGTACTTC CASSYRGTIYEQYF - once TRBJ2-7 TRBV6-2/TRBV6-3
TGTGCCACCAGTGATTTGGCGACTAGCGGAGATACGCAGTATTTT CATSDLATSGDTQYF TRBD2 - TRBJ2-3 TRBV24-1
TGTGCCAGCAGTTCAGGACCTAATGTCGATGGCTACACCTTC CASSSGPNVDGYTF - - TRBJ1-2 TRBV27
TGTGCCAGCAGCTTAAACGGCGGGGGGAATCAAGAGACCCAGTACTTC CASSLNGGGNQETQYF TRBD2 - TRBJ2-5 TRBV7-2
TGCGCCAGCCACGATCAGGGTTCGTACACTGAAGCTTTCTTT CASHDQGSYTEAFF - - TRBJ1-1 TRBV5-1
TGTGCCAGCAGCCCGACAGGGGTGAACACTGAAGCTTTCTTT CASSPTGVNTEAFF TRBD1 - TRBJ1-1 TRBV9
TGTGCCACCAGCAGCCTACAGGTATTTCCCGAAGCTTTCTTT CATSSLQVFPEAFF - - TRBJ1-1 TRBV15
TGCGCCAGCAGCCAAGACAGAAGGGGCGGTTCACCCCTCCACTTT CASSQDRRGGSPLHF - - TRBJ1-6 TRBV4-3
TGTGCCAGCAGCTTAGATTTACGGGGCCAAGAGACCCAGTACTTC CASSLDLRGQETQYF - once TRBJ2-5 TRBV7-2
TGCAGCGTCCATCCGGGACAGACCTCCTATGGCTACACCTTC CSVHPGQTSYGYTF TRBD1 - TRBJ1-2 TRBV29-1
TGTGCCAGCAGCAAGATTCAGGACAGCAATAGCAATCAGCCCCAGCATTTT CASSKIQDSNSNQPQHF - - TRBJ1-5 TRBV27
TGCGCCAGCAGCCAGGAGGGACTAGCGGGGTCCGACGAGCAGTACTTC CASSQEGLAGSDEQYF TRBD2 - TRBJ2-7 TRBV4-1
TGTGCCAGCAGCCCCTTGGGGTCTTCTACTGAAGCTTTCTTT CASSPLGSSTEAFF - - TRBJ1-1 TRBV27
TGTGCTAGTGGTTTGGTACTGAAAGCGGGGAATTCTGAGCAGTACTTC CASGLVLKAGNSEQYF TRBD2 - TRBJ2-7 TRBV12-5
TGTGCCAGCAGCTCAACGACAGGGGCCCCCTACGAGCAGTACTTC CASSSTTGAPYEQYF TRBD1 once TRBJ2-7 TRBV5-6
TGTGCCAGCACTGAAACTAGAATGTTCACGGACGAGCAGTACTTC CASTETRMFTDEQYF - - TRBJ2-7 TRBV2
TGCAGCGTTGTCCGCGACAACATTGAAGCTTTCTTT CSVVRDNIEAFF - - TRBJ1-1 TRBV29-1
TGTGCCAGTAGTCCCGTGGACAGGGGCCCTAACTATGGCTACACCTTC CASSPVDRGPNYGYTF TRBD1 - TRBJ1-2 TRBV19
TGTGCCAGCAGCACCGACAGCCAAGAGACCCAGTACTTC CASSTDSQETQYF - - TRBJ2-5 TRBV5-6
TGTGCCAGCAGTCAACCCCCCCGAAGGGCCACTGAAGCTTTCTTT CASSQPPRRATEAFF - - TRBJ1-1 TRBV6-5
TGTGCCATCAGTGAGCCGACAGGGGGAAACACCATATATTTT CAISEPTGGNTIYF TRBD1 - TRBJ1-3 TRBV10-3
TGTGCCATCAGTGAGAGCGGGGGGGCAACAGATACGCAGTATTTT CAISESGGATDTQYF TRBD2 - TRBJ2-3 TRBV10-3
TGCAGTGCTAGTTATGGCGGGGACACAGATACGCAGTATTTT CSASYGGDTDTQYF - - TRBJ2-3 TRBV20-1
TGTGCCAGTATGGGACTCGCTAGCAATCAGCCCCAGCATTTT CASMGLASNQPQHF - - TRBJ1-5 TRBV19
TGTGCCAGCAGCTACAGGGGTAGCAATCAGCCCCAGCATTTT CASSYRGSNQPQHF TRBD1 - TRBJ1-5 TRBV27
TGTGCCAGCAGGGGTGTCTACAATGAGCAGTTCTTC CASRGVYNEQFF - - TRBJ2-1 TRBV6-6
TGTGCCATCAGTGAGTTAAGGGGTAACAATGAGCAGTTCTTC CAISELRGNNEQFF - - TRBJ2-1 TRBV10-3
TGTGCCAGCAGCTTAGGCAGGGGGCGCATGGTCGAGCAGTACTTC CASSLGRGRMVEQYF TRBD1 - TRBJ2-7 TRBV13
TGTGCCACCACGCTGGCGGGCTCTAGCACAGATACGCAGTATTTT CATTLAGSSTDTQYF - - TRBJ2-3 TRBV15
TGCAGCGTTGAAGAGCACAGGGGTAACGAGCAGTACTTC CSVEEHRGNEQYF TRBD1 - TRBJ2-7 TRBV29-1
TGCAGCGTTGAGAGCGGGGGGGTGAACCAAGAGACCCAGTACTTC CSVESGGVNQETQYF TRBD2 - TRBJ2-5 TRBV29-1
TGTGCCAGCAGCCAGAGTAAGGACTATGGCTACACCTTC CASSQSKDYGYTF - - TRBJ1-2 TRBV12-3/TRBV12-4
TGTGCCACCAGGGGGCGATTCGTCCATGACACCGGGGAGCTGTTTTTT CATRGRFVHDTGELFF - - TRBJ2-2 TRBV15
TGTGCCAGCCGACGGGGACCTGAAGCTTTCTTT CASRRGPEAFF - once TRBJ1-1 TRBV6-5
TGTGCCAGCAGCAATCGGGGACAGGGGTTAGCTTTCTTT CASSNRGQGLAFF TRBD1 once TRBJ1-1 TRBV3-1/TRBV3-2